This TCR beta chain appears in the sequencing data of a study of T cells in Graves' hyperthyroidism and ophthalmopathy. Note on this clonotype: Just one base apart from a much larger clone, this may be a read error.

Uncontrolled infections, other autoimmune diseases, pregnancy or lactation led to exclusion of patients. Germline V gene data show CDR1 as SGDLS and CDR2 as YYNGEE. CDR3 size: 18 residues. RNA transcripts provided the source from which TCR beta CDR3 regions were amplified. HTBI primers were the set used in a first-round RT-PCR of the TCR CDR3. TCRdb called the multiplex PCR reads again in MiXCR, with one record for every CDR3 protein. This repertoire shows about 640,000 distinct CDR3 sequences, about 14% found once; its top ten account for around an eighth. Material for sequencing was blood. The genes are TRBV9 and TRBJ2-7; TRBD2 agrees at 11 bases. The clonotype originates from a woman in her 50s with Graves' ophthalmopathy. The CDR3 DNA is TGTGCCAGCAGCCCTACCGGGACTAGCGGTCCTCTCTCCCACGAGCAGTACTTC. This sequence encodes CASSPTGTSGPLSHEQYF.